Ten or more counts support the clone carrying this TCR beta chain. Each cDNA got a UMI-containing oligo ligated at its 3' end. The first PCR ran approximately 4 cycles with an equimolar RC1.1 and RC1.2 beta primer mix. TCRdb reprocessed the UMI-ligation and nested PCR reads via MiXCR and lists one record per CDR3 protein. Of about 30,000 distinct CDR3 sequences listed, 7.3% were seen once; the top ten hold 15% to 19%. These data are taken from a study of quantifying T cell responses using KT2 cells. Looking at the study overall: cDNA was made from DNase-treated RNA using alpha and beta constant primers. The second PCR was a qPCR stopped at a predetermined fluorescence threshold.

V was trimmed by 1 base and J by 1 base, leaving 4 bases between them. The CDR3 sequence is 13 residues long. The chain uses TRBV12-3 or TRBV12-4 and TRBJ1-1; D uncertain. The TCR sequence derives from a human donor. What was sequenced was PBMCs spiked with cells of the T cell clone KT2. The CDR3 coding sequence is TGTGCCAGCAGTTTAGTAGGGAACACTGAAGCTTTCTTT. Translation gives CASSLVGNTEAFF.